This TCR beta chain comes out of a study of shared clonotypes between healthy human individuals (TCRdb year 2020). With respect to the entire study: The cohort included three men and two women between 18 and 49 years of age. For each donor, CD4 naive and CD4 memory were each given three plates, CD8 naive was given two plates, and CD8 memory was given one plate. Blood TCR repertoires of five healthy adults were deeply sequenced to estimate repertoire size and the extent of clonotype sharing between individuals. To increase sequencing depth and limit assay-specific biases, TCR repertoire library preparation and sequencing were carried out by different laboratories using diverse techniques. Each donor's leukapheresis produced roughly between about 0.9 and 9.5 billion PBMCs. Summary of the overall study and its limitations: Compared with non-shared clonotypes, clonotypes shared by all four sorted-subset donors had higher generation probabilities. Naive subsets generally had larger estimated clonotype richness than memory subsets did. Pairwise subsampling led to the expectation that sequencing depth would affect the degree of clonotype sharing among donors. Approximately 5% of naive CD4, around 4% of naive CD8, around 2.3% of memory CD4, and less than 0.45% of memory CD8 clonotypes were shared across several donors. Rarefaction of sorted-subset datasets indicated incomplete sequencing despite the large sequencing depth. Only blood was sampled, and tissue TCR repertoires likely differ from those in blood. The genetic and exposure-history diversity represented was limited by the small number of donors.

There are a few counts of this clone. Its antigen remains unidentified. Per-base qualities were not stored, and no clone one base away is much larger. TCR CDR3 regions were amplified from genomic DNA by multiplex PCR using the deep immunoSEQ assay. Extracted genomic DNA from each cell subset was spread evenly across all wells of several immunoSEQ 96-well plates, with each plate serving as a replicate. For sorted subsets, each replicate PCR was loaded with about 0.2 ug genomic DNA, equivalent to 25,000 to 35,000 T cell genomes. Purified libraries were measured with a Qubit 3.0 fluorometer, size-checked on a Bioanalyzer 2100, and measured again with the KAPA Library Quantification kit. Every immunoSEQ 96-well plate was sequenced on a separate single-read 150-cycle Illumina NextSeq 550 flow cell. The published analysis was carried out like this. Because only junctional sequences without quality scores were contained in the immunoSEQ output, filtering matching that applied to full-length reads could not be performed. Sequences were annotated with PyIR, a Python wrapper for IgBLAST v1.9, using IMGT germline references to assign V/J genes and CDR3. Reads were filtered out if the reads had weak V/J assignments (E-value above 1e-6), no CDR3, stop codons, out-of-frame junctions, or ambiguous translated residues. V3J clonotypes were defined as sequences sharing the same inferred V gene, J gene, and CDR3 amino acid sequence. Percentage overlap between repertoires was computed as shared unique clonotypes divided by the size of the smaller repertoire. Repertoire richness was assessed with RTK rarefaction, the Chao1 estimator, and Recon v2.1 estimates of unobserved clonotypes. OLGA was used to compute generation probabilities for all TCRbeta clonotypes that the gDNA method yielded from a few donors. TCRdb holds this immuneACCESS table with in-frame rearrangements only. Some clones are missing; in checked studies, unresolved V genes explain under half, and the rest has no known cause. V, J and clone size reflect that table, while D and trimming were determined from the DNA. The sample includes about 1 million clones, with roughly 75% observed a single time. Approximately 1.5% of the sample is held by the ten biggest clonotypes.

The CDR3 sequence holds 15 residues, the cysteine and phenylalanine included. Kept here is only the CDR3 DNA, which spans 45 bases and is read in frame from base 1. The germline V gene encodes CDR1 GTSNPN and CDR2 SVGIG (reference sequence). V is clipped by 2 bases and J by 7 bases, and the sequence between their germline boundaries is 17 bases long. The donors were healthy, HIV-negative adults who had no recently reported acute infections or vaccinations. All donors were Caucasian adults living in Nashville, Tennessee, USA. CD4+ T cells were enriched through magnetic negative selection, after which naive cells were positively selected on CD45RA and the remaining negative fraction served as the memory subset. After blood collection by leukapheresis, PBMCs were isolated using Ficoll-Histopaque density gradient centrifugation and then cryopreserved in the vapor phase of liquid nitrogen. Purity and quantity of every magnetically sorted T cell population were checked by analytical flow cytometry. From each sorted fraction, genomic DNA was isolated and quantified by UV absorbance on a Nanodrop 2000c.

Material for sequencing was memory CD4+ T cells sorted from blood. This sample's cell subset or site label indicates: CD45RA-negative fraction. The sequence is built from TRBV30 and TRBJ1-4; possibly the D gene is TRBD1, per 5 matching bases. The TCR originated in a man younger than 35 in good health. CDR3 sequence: CAWSRGGGVGEKLFF. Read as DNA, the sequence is TGTGCCTGGAGTAGGGGCGGGGGAGTGGGTGAAAAACTGTTTTTT.